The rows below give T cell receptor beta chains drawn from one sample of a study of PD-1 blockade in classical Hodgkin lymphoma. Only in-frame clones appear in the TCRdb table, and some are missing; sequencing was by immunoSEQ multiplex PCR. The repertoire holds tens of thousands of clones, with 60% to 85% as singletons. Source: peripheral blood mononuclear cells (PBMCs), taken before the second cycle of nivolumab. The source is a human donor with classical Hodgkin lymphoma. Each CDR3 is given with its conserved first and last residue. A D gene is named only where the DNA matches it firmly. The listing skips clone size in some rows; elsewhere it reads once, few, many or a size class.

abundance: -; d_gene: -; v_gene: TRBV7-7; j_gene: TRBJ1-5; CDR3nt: TGTGCTAGCAGCCCCGGACAGCTAGGTCAGCCCCAGCATTTT; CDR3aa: CASSPGQLGQPQHF
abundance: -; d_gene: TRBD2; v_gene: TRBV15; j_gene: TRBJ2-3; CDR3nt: TGTGCCACCAGCAGGGGGACTAGCGGGGCAGATACGCAGTATTTT; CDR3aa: CATSRGTSGADTQYF
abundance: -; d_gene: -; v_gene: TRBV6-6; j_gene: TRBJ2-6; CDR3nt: TGTGCCAGCAGTTACTCTGGTGCTGGGGCCAACGTCCTGACTTTC; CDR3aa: CASSYSGAGANVLTF
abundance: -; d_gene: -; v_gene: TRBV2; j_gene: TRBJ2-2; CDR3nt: TGTGCCAGCAGCAACACCGGGGAGCTGTTTTTT; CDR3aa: CASSNTGELFF
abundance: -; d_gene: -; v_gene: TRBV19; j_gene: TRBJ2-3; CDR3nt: TGTGCCAGCAGGGACAAGCCCACAGATACGCAGTATTTT; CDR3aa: CASRDKPTDTQYF
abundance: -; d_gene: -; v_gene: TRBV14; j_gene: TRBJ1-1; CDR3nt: TGTGCCAGCAGCCCCCGAGGGCTGGAAAACATGAACACTGAAGCTTTCTTT; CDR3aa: CASSPRGLENMNTEAFF
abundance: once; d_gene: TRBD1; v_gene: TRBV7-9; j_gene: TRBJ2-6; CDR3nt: TGTGCCAGCAGCATGATGACAGGGTTCGGGGCCAACGTCCTGACTTTC; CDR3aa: CASSMMTGFGANVLTF
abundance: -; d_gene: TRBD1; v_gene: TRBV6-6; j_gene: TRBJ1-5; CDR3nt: TGTGCCAGCAGCGACAGGGGAACTCAGCCCCAGCATTTT; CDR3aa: CASSDRGTQPQHF
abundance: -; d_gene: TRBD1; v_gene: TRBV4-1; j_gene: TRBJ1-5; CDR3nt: TGCGCCAGCAGCCAGACCCGACAGGGGAACTTGTGGCCCCAGCATTTT; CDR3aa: CASSQTRQGNLWPQHF
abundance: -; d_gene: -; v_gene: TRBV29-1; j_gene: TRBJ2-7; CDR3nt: TGCAGCGTCGCGCGGGGCGTCGGCTACGAGCAGTACTTC; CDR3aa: CSVARGVGYEQYF
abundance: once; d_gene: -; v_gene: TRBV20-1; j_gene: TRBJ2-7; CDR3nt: TGCAGTGCTAGAGTCGGCTACGAGCAGTACTTC; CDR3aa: CSARVGYEQYF
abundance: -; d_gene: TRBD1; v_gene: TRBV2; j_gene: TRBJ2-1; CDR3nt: TGTGCCAGCAAGCCGGGACAGGGATACAATGAGCAGTTCTTC; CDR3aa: CASKPGQGYNEQFF
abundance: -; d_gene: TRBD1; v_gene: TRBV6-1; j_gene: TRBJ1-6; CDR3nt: TGTGCCAGCAGTGAGGGACAGGGGATCCCCCTCCACTTT; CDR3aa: CASSEGQGIPLHF
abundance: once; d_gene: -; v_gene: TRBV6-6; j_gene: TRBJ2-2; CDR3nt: TGTGCCAGCAGTTACCCAGCGGGCCGGAACACCGGGGAGCTGTTTTTT; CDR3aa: CASSYPAGRNTGELFF
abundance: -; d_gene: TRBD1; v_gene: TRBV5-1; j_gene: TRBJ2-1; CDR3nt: TGCGCCAGCAGGCCCACAGGGGAAGTTGTGAATGAGCAGTTCTTC; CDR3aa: CASRPTGEVVNEQFF
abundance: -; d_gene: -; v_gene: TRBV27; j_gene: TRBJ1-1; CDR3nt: TGTGCCAGCAGTCCCTACAACCCTCCGAACACTGAAGCTTTCTTT; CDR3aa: CASSPYNPPNTEAFF
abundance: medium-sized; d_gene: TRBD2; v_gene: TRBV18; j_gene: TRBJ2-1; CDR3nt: TGTGCCAGCGCGCCCGGGACTAGCGGGTCAAATGAGCAGTTCTTC; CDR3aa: CASAPGTSGSNEQFF
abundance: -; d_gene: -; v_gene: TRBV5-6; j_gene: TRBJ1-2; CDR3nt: TGTGCCAGCAGCCTGAGGGCAGCTAACTATGGCTACACCTTC; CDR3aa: CASSLRAANYGYTF
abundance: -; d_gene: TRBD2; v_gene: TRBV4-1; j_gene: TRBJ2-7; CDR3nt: TGCGCCAGCAGCCCCAGACTAGCGGGGCTCTACGAGCAGTACTTC; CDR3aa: CASSPRLAGLYEQYF
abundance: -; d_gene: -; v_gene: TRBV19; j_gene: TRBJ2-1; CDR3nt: TGTGCCAGTAGTATTCCCCGGAGCTCCTACAATGAGCAGTTCTTC; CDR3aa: CASSIPRSSYNEQFF
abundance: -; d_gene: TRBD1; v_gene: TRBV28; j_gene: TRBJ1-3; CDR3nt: TGTGCCAGCAGTCTGACAGGGGTGGGAAACACCATATATTTT; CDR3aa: CASSLTGVGNTIYF
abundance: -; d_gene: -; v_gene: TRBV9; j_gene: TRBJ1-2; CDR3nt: TGTGCCAGCAGCAGCCCCGAAAGGAACTATGGCTACACCTTC; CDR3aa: CASSSPERNYGYTF
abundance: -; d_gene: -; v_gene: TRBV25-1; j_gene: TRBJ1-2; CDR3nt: TGTGCCAGCAGTGACAGCCCCAAAGTGATCGGCTACACCTTC; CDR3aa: CASSDSPKVIGYTF
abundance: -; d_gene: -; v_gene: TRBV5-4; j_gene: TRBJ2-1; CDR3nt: TGTGCCAGCAGCCTAAGTAGTTCCAGCTCCTACAATGAGCAGTTCTTC; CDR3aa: CASSLSSSSSYNEQFF
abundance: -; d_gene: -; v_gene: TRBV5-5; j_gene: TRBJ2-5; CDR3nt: TGTGCCAGCAGCTTGGAGGACAGGTTTTCGGAGGGGACCCAGTACTTC; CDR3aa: CASSLEDRFSEGTQYF
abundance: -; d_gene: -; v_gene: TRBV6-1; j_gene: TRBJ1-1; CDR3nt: TGTGCCAGCTCGAGAGGAGTCAACACTGAAGCTTTCTTT; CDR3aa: CASSRGVNTEAFF
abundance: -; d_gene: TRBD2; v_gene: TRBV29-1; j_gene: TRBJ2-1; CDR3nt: TGCAGCGGCCAACTAGCGGGAGTGCGCGGGGAGCAGTTCTTC; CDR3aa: CSGQLAGVRGEQFF
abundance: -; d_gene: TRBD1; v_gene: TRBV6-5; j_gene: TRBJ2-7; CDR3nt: TGTGCCAGCAGTTCAAACAGGGGCCGCTACGAGCAGTACTTC; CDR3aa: CASSSNRGRYEQYF